This TCR beta chain was identified during a study of T cells in Graves' hyperthyroidism and ophthalmopathy. Study findings and constraints: Expanded thyroid clonotypes (above 0.001) were mostly also found in blood.

As concerns this clonotype: The antigen is not known.

CDR1 and CDR2 (germline): GTSNPN, SVGIG (reference sequence). Trimming took 2 bases from V and 5 from J; bases not matched to a gene: 6. This CDR3 comprises 14 residues. TCR beta CDR3 region amplification was performed from RNA transcripts. RT-PCR in the first round (using the HTBI primer set) targeted the TCR CDR3. TCRdb reanalysed the multiplex PCR reads using MiXCR and keeps one entry per CDR3 protein. The profile shows 130,000 to 150,000 distinct CDR3 sequences, around 21% of them singletons. This rearrangement joins TRBV30 to TRBJ2-1; the match to TRBD2 covers 7 bases. Sequences were obtained from blood. The sequence was collected from a woman aged 45 to 65 with Graves' hyperthyroidism that later progressed to Graves' ophthalmopathy. CDR3 bases: TGTGCCTGGAGTAATGGACTAGGGGACAATGAGCAGTTCTTC. Its translation is CAWSNGLGDNEQFF.